This T cell receptor (beta chain) originates from a study of T cell responses to AZD1222 COVID-19 vaccine. Trimming took 6 bases from V and 8 from J; bases not matched to a gene: 13. CDR1 and CDR2 from the germline V gene are SGHAT and FQNNGV. The CDR3 runs 16 residues. Sequencing used immunoSEQ multiplex PCR; TCRdb keeps in-frame clones, though not all of them. The sample yields under 85,000 clones, over 75% seen once. This sequence was found in an adult in good health. V is TRBV11-2 and J is TRBJ2-1; 10 nucleotides agree with TRBD2. Sequences were derived from peripheral blood, sampled on day 0 of AZD1222 vaccination. The CDR3 DNA sequence: TGTGCCAGCAGGAAAGAGGGGCCTAGCGGGAGACATGAGCAGTTCTTC. It codes for CASRKEGPSGRHEQFF.